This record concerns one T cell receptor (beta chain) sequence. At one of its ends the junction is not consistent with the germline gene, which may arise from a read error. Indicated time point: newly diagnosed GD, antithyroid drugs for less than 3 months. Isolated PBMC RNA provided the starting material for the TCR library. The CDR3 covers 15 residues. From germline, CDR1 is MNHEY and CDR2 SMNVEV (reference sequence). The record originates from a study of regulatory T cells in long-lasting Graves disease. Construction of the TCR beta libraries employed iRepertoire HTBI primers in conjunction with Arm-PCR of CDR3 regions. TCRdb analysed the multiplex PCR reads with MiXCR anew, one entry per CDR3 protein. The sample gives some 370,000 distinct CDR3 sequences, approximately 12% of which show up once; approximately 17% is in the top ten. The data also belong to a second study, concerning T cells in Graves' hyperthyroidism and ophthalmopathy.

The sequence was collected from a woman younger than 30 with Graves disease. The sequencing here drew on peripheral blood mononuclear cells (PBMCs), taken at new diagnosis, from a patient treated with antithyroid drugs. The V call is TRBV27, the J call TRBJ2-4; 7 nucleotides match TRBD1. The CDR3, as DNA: TGTGCCAGCAGTTCCCGGACAGGAGCCAAAAGCATTCAGTACTTC. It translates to CASSSRTGAKSIQYF.